This T cell receptor (beta chain) was sequenced for a study of blood T cell repertoires in COVID-19 (dated by TCRdb to 2020 to 2021). Study-level background: The collaborator samples originated in the United States, Italy and Spain and spanned the acute and convalescent phases of COVID-19. Where available, HLA class I and class II types were taken from metadata supplied by the sample provider and were not determined by assay-based typing. The prospective study material was composed of cDNA or gDNA derived from T cells, B-cell-depleted T cells, or PBMCs. The dataset comprised deeply sampled blood TCRbeta repertoires from subjects exposed to, actively infected with, or recovered from COVID-19. Sample metadata almost always included a de-identified subject ID, COVID-19 status, age in years and sex. The repertoires were released in a freely available public database meant as a resource for research on the immune response to SARS-CoV-2. The samples were drawn from the first 160 participants of the ongoing ImmuneRACE study and from 950 to 1,500 subjects provided by 6 global collaborators. Paper-wide results and their limitations: The amount of clinical and demographic metadata varied by source and participant and was provided uncurated.

Comment on this clone: Its cognate antigen has yet to be identified. Base qualities are not provided; no much larger clone lies one nucleotide away.

Collaborating institutions collected whole blood in K2EDTA tubes following their own protocols. For TCRbeta analysis, collaborators shipped samples in one of three forms: frozen whole blood, isolated PBMCs, or DNA extracted from either of those sample types. TCRbeta CDR3 regions were amplified from genomic DNA using the immunoSEQ Assay, a bias-controlled multiplex PCR. Per the authors' processing: Within the assay, amplification of reference gene primers was used to estimate how many nucleated cells each sample contained. To quantify the absolute abundance of each unique TCRbeta CDR3 rearrangement, sequence reads were collapsed and filtered. For each sample, productive Simpson clonality was calculated by taking the square root of Simpson's diversity index across productive rearrangements. TCRdb retrieved this table from immuneACCESS and kept in-frame rearrangements only. Not all clones are present; in checked studies, unresolved V genes account for under half, and no reason is known for the remainder. V and J calls and clone size follow that table, whereas D and trimming were derived from the DNA. The sample table holds approximately 210,000 clones, of which approximately 85% were seen once. 7.5% to 8% of the sample rests with the top ten.

The receptor comes from a woman aged 45 to 65 with active or convalescent COVID-19. Sequenced: peripheral blood.

The DNA is as follows: TGTGCTAGTGGTTTGGTACTAGGGACTAGCGGGAGCGAAGAGACCCAGTACTTC. It is translated as CASGLVLGTSGSEETQYF. The chain is encoded by TRBV12-5 joined to TRBJ2-5, and 14 junction bases match TRBD2. The CDR3 runs 18 amino acids, cysteine and phenylalanine included. Of the read, only the CDR3 DNA is kept; its 54 bases are in frame from base 1. V loses 0 bases at its end and J loses 3 bases; junction bases beyond the gene matches: 6. Via the germline V gene, CDR1 is LGHNT and CDR2 FRNRAP. Supplemented by the reference TRBV12-5 and TRBJ2-5 proteins around the CDR3, the complete variable domain is DARVTQTPRHKVTEMGQEVTMRCQPILGHNTVFWYRQTMMQGLELLAYFRNRAPLDDSGMPKDRFSAEMPDATLATLKIQPSEPRDSAVYFCASGLVLGTSGSEETQYFGPGTRLLVL.